The T cell receptor beta chain under discussion was sequenced for a study of monozygotic twins with inflammatory bowel disease. Study-level findings and limits: Lower TCRbeta diversity (inverse Simpson) was seen in IBD patients than in healthy co-twins.

Germline V gene sequence: CDR1 MGHDK, CDR2 SYGVNS. CDR3 size: 14 residues. Blood (just over 2.4 ml) was collected from every donor individually. Turning to this clonotype: What it binds is not known.

TCRdb reanalyzed the 5' RACE reads and collapses them to one entry per CDR3 protein, without DNA. The sample has about 170,000 distinct CDR3 sequences. Sequencing was done on a sample of blood. V usage is TRBV25-1 and J usage is TRBJ2-7; with no DNA, the TCRdb D assignment of TRBD1 cannot be verified. The sequence came from a human donor with ulcerative colitis or Crohn's disease, or a healthy co-twin of an affected twin (not recorded which). The CDR3: CASRNRGGSYEQYF.